The rows below give T cell receptor beta chains drawn from one sample of a study of Graves' ophthalmopathy and Graves' hyperthyroidism. TCRdb used MiXCR to reprocess the multiplex PCR reads, holding one entry per CDR3 protein. Of 200,000 to 250,000 distinct CDR3 sequences detected, around a fifth appear once; the ten largest clones hold more than 35%. The sample comprised peripheral blood. These receptors originate from a woman in her 50s with Graves' ophthalmopathy. Both conserved end residues are part of each CDR3. Each record gives: V gene, J gene, clone size, D gene, CDR3 protein, CDR3 DNA. D genes are given only for firm matches. Clone size is shown for a subset of rows, as once, few, many or a class of expanded clone.

V gene: TRBV20-1; J gene: TRBJ1-5; clone size: many; D gene: TRBD1; CDR3 protein: CSAREQGYQPQHF; CDR3 DNA: TGCAGTGCTAGAGAACAGGGGTATCAGCCCCAGCATTTT
V gene: TRBV6-1; J gene: TRBJ2-2; clone size: -; D gene: -; CDR3 protein: CASRGVTTGELFF; CDR3 DNA: TGTGCCAGCAGGGGGGTGACCACCGGGGAGCTGTTTTTT
V gene: TRBV2; J gene: TRBJ1-5; clone size: many; D gene: -; CDR3 protein: CASSEGALLQQPQHF; CDR3 DNA: TGTGCCAGCAGTGAAGGGGCCCTACTACAGCAGCCCCAGCATTTT
V gene: TRBV4-1; J gene: TRBJ2-7; clone size: many; D gene: TRBD2; CDR3 protein: CASSQDRLAVYEQYF; CDR3 DNA: TGCGCCAGCAGCCAAGATCGACTAGCGGTTTACGAGCAGTACTTC
V gene: TRBV2; J gene: TRBJ1-2; clone size: once; D gene: -; CDR3 protein: CASRTFRLQNYGYTF; CDR3 DNA: TGTGCCAGCAGGACCTTCCGGTTACAGAACTATGGCTACACCTTC
V gene: TRBV19; J gene: TRBJ1-2; clone size: many; D gene: TRBD1; CDR3 protein: CASSIQGAVGYTF; CDR3 DNA: TGTGCCAGTAGTATTCAGGGGGCTGTTGGCTACACCTTC
V gene: TRBV7-6; J gene: TRBJ1-5; clone size: many; D gene: -; CDR3 protein: CASSPGYSNQPQHF; CDR3 DNA: TGTGCCAGCAGCCCAGGGTATAGCAATCAGCCCCAGCATTTT
V gene: TRBV4-1; J gene: TRBJ2-7; clone size: many; D gene: TRBD1; CDR3 protein: CASSHEGATGGYEQYF; CDR3 DNA: TGCGCCAGCAGCCATGAAGGGGCGACAGGGGGGTACGAGCAGTACTTC
V gene: TRBV30; J gene: TRBJ1-3; clone size: few; D gene: -; CDR3 protein: CASNPLGGNTIYF; CDR3 DNA: TGTGCCTCCAATCCTCTGGGGGGAAACACCATATATTTT
V gene: TRBV20-1; J gene: TRBJ1-2; clone size: many; D gene: -; CDR3 protein: CSARDPSRGQGYGYTF; CDR3 DNA: TGCAGTGCTAGAGATCCTAGTCGGGGACAAGGCTATGGCTACACCTTC
V gene: TRBV15; J gene: TRBJ2-5; clone size: many; D gene: TRBD2; CDR3 protein: CATSRDRIGLAGEKDETQYF; CDR3 DNA: TGTGCCACCAGCAGAGATAGGATCGGACTAGCGGGGGAAAAGGATGAGACCCAGTACTTC
V gene: TRBV20-1; J gene: TRBJ2-5; clone size: many; D gene: -; CDR3 protein: CSASLGVAGSGETQYF; CDR3 DNA: TGCAGTGCTAGTCTAGGCGTGGCCGGCTCGGGAGAGACCCAGTACTTC
V gene: TRBV27; J gene: TRBJ2-7; clone size: -; D gene: TRBD1; CDR3 protein: CASRDRGYRNYEQYF; CDR3 DNA: TGTGCCAGCCGGGACAGGGGTTATAGGAACTACGAGCAGTACTTC
V gene: TRBV20-1; J gene: TRBJ2-7; clone size: -; D gene: TRBD1; CDR3 protein: CSARAGTGGWEQYF; CDR3 DNA: TGCAGTGCTAGAGCCGGGACAGGGGGCTGGGAGCAGTACTTC
V gene: TRBV2; J gene: TRBJ2-5; clone size: -; D gene: -; CDR3 protein: CASSAGLGGTQETQYF; CDR3 DNA: TGTGCCAGCAGCGCCGGATTGGGGGGTACCCAAGAGACCCAGTACTTC
V gene: TRBV15; J gene: TRBJ2-5; clone size: -; D gene: TRBD1; CDR3 protein: CATSSGTADQETQYF; CDR3 DNA: TGTGCCACCAGCAGCGGGACAGCCGACCAAGAGACCCAGTACTTC
V gene: TRBV3-1; J gene: TRBJ1-6; clone size: many; D gene: -; CDR3 protein: CASSQNSDESPLHF; CDR3 DNA: TGTGCCAGCAGCCAAAACTCCGACGAGTCACCCCTCCACTTT
V gene: TRBV6-5; J gene: TRBJ1-1; clone size: -; D gene: -; CDR3 protein: CASSWSLGTEAFF; CDR3 DNA: TGTGCCAGCAGTTGGTCCCTGGGCACTGAAGCTTTCTTT
V gene: TRBV12-3/TRBV12-4; J gene: TRBJ1-1; clone size: -; D gene: -; CDR3 protein: CASKVKWVTEAFF; CDR3 DNA: TGTGCCAGCAAAGTAAAGTGGGTCACTGAAGCTTTCTTT
V gene: TRBV19; J gene: TRBJ2-7; clone size: -; D gene: -; CDR3 protein: CASSIRNSAIPYEQYF; CDR3 DNA: TGTGCCAGTAGTATACGCAATAGCGCGATACCCTACGAGCAGTACTTC
V gene: TRBV6-5; J gene: TRBJ1-1; clone size: -; D gene: -; CDR3 protein: CASSYSSRHRYLAAFF; CDR3 DNA: TGTGCCAGCAGTTACTCGAGCCGTCACCGGTATCTGGCCGCTTTCTTT
V gene: TRBV7-3; J gene: TRBJ2-7; clone size: -; D gene: -; CDR3 protein: CASSLTALRPGPTYEQYF; CDR3 DNA: TGTGCCAGCAGCTTAACAGCTCTAAGGCCGGGACCGACCTACGAGCAGTACTTC
V gene: TRBV4-2; J gene: TRBJ1-5; clone size: many; D gene: TRBD1; CDR3 protein: CASSQEVSGGGQPQHF; CDR3 DNA: TGTGCCAGCAGCCAAGAGGTTTCAGGGGGAGGTCAGCCCCAGCATTTT
V gene: TRBV5-1; J gene: TRBJ1-5; clone size: many; D gene: -; CDR3 protein: CASSLAGQLNQPQHF; CDR3 DNA: TGCGCCAGCAGCTTGGCAGGACAGCTAAATCAGCCCCAGCATTTT
V gene: TRBV27; J gene: TRBJ2-3; clone size: many; D gene: TRBD2; CDR3 protein: CASSMRENVYTQYF; CDR3 DNA: TGTGCCAGCAGTATGCGGGAGAATGTATATACGCAGTATTTT
V gene: TRBV28; J gene: TRBJ1-2; clone size: -; D gene: TRBD1; CDR3 protein: CASSSSGTGSYGYTF; CDR3 DNA: TGTGCCAGCAGTTCTTCCGGGACAGGGAGCTATGGCTACACCTTC
V gene: TRBV12-3/TRBV12-4; J gene: TRBJ1-5; clone size: many; D gene: TRBD1; CDR3 protein: CASSPGTGVQPQHF; CDR3 DNA: TGTGCCAGCAGCCCCGGGACAGGGGTTCAGCCCCAGCATTTT
V gene: TRBV12-3/TRBV12-4; J gene: TRBJ2-2; clone size: many; D gene: TRBD2; CDR3 protein: CASRNGLAGAGTGELFF; CDR3 DNA: TGTGCCAGCAGAAACGGGCTAGCGGGAGCGGGAACCGGGGAGCTGTTTTTT
V gene: TRBV5-1; J gene: TRBJ2-7; clone size: many; D gene: -; CDR3 protein: CASSEDFYEQYF; CDR3 DNA: TGCGCCAGCAGCGAGGACTTCTACGAGCAGTACTTC
V gene: TRBV27; J gene: TRBJ1-1; clone size: -; D gene: TRBD1; CDR3 protein: CASSPQGGMNTEAFF; CDR3 DNA: TGTGCCAGCAGTCCTCAAGGGGGCATGAACACTGAAGCTTTCTTT